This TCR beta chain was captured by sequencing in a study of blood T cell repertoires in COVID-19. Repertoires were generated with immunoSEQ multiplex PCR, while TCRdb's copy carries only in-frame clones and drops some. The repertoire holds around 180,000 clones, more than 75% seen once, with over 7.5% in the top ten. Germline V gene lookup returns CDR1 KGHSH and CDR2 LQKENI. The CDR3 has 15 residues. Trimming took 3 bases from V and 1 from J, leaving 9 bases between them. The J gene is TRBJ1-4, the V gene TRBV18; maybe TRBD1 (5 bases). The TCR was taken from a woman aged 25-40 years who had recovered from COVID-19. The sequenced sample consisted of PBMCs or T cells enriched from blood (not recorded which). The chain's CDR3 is CASSPSQGTNEKLFF. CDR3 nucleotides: TGTGCCAGCTCACCCTCCCAGGGAACTAATGAAAAACTGTTTTTT.